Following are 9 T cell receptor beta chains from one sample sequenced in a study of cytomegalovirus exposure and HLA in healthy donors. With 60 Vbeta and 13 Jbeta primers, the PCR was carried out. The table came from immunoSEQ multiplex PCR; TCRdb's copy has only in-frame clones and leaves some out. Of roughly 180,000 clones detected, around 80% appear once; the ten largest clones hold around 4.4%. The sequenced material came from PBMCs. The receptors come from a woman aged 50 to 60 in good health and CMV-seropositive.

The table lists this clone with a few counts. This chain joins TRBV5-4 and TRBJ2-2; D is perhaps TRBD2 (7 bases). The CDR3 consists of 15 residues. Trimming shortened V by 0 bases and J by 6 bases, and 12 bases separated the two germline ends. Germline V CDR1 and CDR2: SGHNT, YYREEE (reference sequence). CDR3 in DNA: TGTGCCAGCAGCTTGGCTAGGGAGGGGGCCGGGGAGCTGTTTTTT. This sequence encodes CASSLAREGAGELFF. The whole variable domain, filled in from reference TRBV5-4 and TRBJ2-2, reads ETGVTQSPTHLIKTRGQQVTLRCSSQSGHNTVSWYQQALGQGPQFIFQYYREEENGRGNFPPRFSGLQFPNYSSELNVNALELDDSALYLCASSLAREGAGELFFGEGSRLTVL.

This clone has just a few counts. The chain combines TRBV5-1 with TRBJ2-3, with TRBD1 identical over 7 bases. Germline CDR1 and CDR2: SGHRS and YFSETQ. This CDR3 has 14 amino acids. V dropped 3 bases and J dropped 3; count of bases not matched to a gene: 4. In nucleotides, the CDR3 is TGCGCCAGCAGCTCCAGGGGGACGACAGATACGCAGTATTTT. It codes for CASSSRGTTDTQYF.

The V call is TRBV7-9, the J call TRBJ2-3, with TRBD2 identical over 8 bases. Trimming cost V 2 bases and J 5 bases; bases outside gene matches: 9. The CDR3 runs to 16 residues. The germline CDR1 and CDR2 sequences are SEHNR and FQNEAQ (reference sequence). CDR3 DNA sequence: TGTGCCAGCAGCTTAAACGCCGGACTAGCCAGAGATACGCAGTATTTT. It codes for CASSLNAGLARDTQYF.

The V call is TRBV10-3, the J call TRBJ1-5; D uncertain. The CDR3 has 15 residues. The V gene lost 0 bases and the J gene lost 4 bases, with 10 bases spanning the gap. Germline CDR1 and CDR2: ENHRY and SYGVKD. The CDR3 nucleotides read TGTGCCATCAGTGAGTCACCCCAGGCGAATCAGCCCCAGCATTTT. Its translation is CAISESPQANQPQHF.

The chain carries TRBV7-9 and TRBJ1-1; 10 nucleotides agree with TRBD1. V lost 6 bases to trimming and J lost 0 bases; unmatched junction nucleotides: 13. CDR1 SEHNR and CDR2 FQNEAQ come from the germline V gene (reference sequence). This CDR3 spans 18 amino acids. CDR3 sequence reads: CASSSFRGTGAVNTEAFF. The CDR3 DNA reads TGTGCCAGCAGTTCTTTTAGGGGGACAGGGGCAGTGAACACTGAAGCTTTCTTT.

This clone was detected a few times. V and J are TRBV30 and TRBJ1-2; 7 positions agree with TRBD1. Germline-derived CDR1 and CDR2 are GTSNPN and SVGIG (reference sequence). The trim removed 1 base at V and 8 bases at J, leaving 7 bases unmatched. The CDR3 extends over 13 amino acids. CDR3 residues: CAWSDLQGGGYTF. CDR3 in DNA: TGTGCCTGGAGTGATCTGCAGGGGGGCGGCTACACCTTC.

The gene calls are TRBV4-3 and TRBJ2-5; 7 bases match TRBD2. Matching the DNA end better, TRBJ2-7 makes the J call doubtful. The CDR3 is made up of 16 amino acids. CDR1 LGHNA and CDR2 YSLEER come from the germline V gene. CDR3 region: CASSQEWGGSSYEQYF. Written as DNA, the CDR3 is TGCGCCAGCAGCCAAGAATGGGGGGGGAGCTCCTACGAGCAGTACTTC.

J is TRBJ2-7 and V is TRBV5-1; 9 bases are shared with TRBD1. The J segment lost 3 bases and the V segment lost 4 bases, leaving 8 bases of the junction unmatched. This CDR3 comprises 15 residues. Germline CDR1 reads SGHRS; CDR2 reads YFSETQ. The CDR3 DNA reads TGCGCCAGCAGCCCTAGAATGGACAGGGGCTACGAGCAGTACTTC. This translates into CASSPRMDRGYEQYF.

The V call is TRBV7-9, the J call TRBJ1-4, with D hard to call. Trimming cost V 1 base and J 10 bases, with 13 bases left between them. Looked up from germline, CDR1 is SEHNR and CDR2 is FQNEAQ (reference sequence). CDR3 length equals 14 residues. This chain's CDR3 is CASSLDPSGGKLFF. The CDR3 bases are TGTGCCAGCAGCTTAGACCCCTCCGGTGGAAAACTGTTTTTT.